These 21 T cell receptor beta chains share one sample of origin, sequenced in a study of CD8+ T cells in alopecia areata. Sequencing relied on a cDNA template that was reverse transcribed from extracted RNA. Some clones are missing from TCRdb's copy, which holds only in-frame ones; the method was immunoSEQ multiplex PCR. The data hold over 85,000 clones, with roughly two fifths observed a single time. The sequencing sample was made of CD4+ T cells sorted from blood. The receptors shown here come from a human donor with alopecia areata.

The CDR3 nucleotides read TGCAGCGTTGGTCTTGCGTCCATCACTGAAGCTTTCTTT. Translation: CSVGLASITEAFF. This chain links TRBV29-1 with TRBJ1-1; D is uncertain. Trimming took 4 bases from V and 4 from J, leaving 13 bases between them. This CDR3 spans 13 amino acids. Germline V gene lookup returns CDR1 SQVTM and CDR2 ANQGSEA.

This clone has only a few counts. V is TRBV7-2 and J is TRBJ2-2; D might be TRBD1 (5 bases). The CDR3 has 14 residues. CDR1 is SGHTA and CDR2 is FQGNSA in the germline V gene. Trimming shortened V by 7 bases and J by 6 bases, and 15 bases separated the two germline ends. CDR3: CASTYAGFAGELFF. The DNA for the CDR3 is TGTGCCAGCACCTACGCAGGGTTTGCCGGGGAGCTGTTTTTT. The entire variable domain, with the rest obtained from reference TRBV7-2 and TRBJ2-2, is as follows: GAGVSQSPSNKVTEKGKDVELRCDPISGHTALYWYRQSLGQGLEFLIYFQGNSAPDKSGLPSDRFSAERTGGSVSTLTIQRTQQEDSAVYLCASTYAGFAGELFFGEGSRLTVL.

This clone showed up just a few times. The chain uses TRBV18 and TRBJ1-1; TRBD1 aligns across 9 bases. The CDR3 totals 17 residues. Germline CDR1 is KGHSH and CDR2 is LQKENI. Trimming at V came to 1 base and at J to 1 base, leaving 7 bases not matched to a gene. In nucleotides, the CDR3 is TGTGCCAGCTCACCACTGGGACAGGGAAAGTCGAACACTGAAGCTTTCTTT. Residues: CASSPLGQGKSNTEAFF.

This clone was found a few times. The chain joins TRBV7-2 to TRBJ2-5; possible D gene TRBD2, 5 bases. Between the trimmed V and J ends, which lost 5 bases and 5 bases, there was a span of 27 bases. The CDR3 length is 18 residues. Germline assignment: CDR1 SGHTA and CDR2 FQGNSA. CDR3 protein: CASSHIPFYSGKGETQYF. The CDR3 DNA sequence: TGTGCCAGCAGCCATATCCCCTTTTATTCGGGGAAAGGGGAGACCCAGTACTTC.

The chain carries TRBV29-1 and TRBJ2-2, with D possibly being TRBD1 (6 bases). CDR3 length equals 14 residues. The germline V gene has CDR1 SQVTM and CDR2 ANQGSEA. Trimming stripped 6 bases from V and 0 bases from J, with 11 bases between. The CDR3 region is CSVVDRTNTGELFF. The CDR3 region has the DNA TGCAGCGTAGTTGACAGGACGAACACCGGGGAGCTGTTTTTT.

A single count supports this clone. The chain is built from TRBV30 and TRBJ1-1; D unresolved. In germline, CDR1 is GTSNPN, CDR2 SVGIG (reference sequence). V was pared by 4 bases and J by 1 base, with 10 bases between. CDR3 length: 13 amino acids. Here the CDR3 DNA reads TGTGCCTGGATCTCTCAAGCGAACACTGAAGCTTTCTTT. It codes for CAWISQANTEAFF.

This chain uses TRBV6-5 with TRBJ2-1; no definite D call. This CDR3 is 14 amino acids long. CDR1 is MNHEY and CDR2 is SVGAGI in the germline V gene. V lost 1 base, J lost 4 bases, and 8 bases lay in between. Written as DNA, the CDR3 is TGTGCCAGCAGTTACTTGAAACAGTACAATGAGCAGTTCTTC. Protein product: CASSYLKQYNEQFF.

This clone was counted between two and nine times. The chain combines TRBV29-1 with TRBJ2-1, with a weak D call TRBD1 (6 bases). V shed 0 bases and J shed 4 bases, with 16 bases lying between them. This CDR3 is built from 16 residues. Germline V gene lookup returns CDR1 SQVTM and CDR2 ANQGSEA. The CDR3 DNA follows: TGCAGCGTTGAAGAAGGTTCGGCAGGGGCTTACAATGAGCAGTTCTTC. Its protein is CSVEEGSAGAYNEQFF.

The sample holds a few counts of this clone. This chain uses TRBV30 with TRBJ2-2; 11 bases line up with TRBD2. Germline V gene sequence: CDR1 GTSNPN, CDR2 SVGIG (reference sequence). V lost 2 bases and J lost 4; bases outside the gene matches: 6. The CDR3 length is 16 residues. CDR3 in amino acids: CAWSFSGRASTGELFF. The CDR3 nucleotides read TGTGCCTGGAGTTTTAGCGGGAGGGCCTCCACCGGGGAGCTGTTTTTT. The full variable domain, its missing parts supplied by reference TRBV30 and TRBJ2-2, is SQTIHQWPATLVQPVGSPLSLECTVEGTSNPNLYWYRQAAGRGLQLLFYSVGIGQISSEVPQNLSASRPQDRQFILSSKKLLLSDSGFYLCAWSFSGRASTGELFFGEGSRLTVL.

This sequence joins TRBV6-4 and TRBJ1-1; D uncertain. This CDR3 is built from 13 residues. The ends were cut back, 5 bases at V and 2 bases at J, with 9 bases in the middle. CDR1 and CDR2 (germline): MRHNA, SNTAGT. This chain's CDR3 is CASSSTSNTEAFF. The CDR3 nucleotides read TGTGCCAGCAGTTCTACCTCAAACACTGAAGCTTTCTTT.

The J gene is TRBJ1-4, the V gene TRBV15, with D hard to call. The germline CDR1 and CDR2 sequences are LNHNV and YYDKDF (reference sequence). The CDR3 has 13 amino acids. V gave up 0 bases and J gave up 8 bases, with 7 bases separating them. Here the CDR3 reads CATSRDRWEKLFF. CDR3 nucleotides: TGTGCCACCAGCAGAGATCGGTGGGAAAAACTGTTTTTT.

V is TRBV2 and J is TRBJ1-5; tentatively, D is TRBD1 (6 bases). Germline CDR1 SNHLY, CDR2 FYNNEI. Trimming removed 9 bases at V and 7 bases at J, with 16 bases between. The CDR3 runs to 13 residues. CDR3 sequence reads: CASQGQGVQPQHF. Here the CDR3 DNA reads TGTGCCAGTCAGGGGCAGGGCGTGCAGCCCCAGCATTTT.

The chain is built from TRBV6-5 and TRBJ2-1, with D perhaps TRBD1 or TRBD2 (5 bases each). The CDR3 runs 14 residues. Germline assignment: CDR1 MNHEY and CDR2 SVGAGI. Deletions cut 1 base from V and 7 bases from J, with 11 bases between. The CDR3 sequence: CASSYWDPPNEQFF. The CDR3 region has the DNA TGTGCCAGCAGTTACTGGGACCCCCCTAATGAGCAGTTCTTC.

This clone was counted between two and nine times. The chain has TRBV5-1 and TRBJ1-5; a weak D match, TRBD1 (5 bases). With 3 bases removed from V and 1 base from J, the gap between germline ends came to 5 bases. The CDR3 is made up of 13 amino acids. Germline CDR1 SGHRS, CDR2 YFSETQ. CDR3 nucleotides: TGCGCCAGCAGCTGGGACAGCAATCAGCCCCAGCATTTT. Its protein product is CASSWDSNQPQHF.

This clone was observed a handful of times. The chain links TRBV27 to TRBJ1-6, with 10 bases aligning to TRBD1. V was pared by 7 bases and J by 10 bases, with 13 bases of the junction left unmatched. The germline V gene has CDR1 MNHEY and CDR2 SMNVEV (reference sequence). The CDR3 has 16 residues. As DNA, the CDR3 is TGTGCCAGCACCGAAAACGGAGGGACAGGGGTATCACCCCTCCACTTT. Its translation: CASTENGGTGVSPLHF.

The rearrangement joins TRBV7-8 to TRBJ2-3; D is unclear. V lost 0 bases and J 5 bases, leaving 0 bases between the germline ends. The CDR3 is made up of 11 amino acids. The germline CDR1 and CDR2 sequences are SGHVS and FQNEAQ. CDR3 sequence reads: CASSLADTQYF. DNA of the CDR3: TGTGCCAGCAGCTTAGCAGATACGCAGTATTTT.

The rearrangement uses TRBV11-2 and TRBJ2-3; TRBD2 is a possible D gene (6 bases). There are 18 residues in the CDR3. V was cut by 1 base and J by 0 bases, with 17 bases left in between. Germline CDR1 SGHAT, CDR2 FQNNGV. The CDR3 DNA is TGTGCCAGCAGCTTAGGGTCCGTCCTGCGGGATAGCACAGATACGCAGTATTTT. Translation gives CASSLGSVLRDSTDTQYF. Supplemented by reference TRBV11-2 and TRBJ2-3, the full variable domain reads EAGVAQSPRYKIIEKRQSVAFWCNPISGHATLYWYQQILGQGPKLLIQFQNNGVVDDSQLPKDRFSAERLKGVDSTLKIQPAKLEDSAVYLCASSLGSVLRDSTDTQYFGPGTRLTVL.

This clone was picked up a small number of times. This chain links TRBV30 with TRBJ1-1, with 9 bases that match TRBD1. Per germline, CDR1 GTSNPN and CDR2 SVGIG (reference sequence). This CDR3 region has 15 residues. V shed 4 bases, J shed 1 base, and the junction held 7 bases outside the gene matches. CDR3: CAWTKGTGTNTEAFF. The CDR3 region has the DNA TGTGCCTGGACAAAAGGGACAGGGACGAACACTGAAGCTTTCTTT.

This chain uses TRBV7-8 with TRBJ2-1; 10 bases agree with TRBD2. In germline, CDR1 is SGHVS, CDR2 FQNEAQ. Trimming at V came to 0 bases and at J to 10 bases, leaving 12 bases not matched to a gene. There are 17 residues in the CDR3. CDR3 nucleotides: TGTGCCAGCAGCTTAGCGAGGACTAGCGGACAAGCTGGGGAGCAGTTCTTC. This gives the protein CASSLARTSGQAGEQFF.

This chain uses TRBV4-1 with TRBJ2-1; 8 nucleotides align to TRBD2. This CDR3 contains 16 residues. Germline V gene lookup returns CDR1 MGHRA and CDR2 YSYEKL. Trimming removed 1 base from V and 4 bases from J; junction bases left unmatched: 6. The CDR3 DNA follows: TGCGCCAGCAGCCAAGCCCCGGGACTAGGGTACAATGAGCAGTTCTTC. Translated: CASSQAPGLGYNEQFF.

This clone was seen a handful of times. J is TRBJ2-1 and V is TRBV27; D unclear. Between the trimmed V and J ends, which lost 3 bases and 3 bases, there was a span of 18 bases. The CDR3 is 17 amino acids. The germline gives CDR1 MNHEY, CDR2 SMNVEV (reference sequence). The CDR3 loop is CASSFAAFGQGYNEQFF. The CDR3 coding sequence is TGTGCCAGCAGTTTTGCGGCGTTCGGGCAAGGCTACAATGAGCAGTTCTTC.